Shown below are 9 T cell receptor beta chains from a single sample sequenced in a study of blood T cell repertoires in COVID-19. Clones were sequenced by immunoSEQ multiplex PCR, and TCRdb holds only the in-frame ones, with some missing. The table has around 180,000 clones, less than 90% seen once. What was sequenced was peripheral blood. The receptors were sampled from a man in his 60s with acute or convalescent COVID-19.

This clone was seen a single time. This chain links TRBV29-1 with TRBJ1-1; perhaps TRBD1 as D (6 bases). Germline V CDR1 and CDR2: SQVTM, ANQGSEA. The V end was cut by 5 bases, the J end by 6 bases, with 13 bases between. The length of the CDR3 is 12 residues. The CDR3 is CSVNINRAEAFF. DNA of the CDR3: TGCAGCGTTAACATCAACAGGGCTGAAGCTTTCTTT.

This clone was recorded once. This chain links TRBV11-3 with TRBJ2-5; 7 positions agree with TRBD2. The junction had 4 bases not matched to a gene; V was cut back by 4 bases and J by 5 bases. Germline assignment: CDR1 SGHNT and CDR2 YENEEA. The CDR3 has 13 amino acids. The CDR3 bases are TGTGCCAGCAGCTGGGCGGGAGTGGAGACCCAGTACTTC. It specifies CASSWAGVETQYF.

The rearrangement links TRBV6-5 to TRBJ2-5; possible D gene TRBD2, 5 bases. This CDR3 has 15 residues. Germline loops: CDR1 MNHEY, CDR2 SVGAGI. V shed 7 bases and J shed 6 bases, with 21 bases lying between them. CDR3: CASTHRGLSVQTQYF. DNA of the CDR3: TGTGCCAGCACGCACCGAGGGCTCTCCGTTCAGACCCAGTACTTC.

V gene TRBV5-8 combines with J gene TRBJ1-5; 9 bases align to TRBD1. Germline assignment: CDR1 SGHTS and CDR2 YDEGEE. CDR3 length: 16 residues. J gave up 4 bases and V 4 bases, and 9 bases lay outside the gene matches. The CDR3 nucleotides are TGTGCCAGCAGCCCGGGACAGGGCTTTTGGAATCAGCCCCAGCATTTT. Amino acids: CASSPGQGFWNQPQHF.

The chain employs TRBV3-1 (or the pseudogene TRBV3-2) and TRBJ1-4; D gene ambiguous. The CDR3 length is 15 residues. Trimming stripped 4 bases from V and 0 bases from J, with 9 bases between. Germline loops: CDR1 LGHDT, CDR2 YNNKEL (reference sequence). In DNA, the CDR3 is TGTGCCAGCAGCCTACTTCGTGCAACTAATGAAAAACTGTTTTTT. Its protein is CASSLLRATNEKLFF.

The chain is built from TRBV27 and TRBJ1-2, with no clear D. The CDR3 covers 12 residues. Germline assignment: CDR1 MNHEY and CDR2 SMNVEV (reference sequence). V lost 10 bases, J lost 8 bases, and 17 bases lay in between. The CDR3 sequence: CATGPGAKGYTF. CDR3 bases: TGTGCCACCGGACCGGGAGCAAAGGGCTACACCTTC.

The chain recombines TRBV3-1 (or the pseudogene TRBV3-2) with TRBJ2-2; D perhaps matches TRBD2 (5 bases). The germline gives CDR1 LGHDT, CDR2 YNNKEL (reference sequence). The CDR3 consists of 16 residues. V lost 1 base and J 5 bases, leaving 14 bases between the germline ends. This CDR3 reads CASSQVEAVYTGELFF. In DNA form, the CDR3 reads TGTGCCAGCAGCCAAGTGGAAGCGGTATATACCGGGGAGCTGTTTTTT.

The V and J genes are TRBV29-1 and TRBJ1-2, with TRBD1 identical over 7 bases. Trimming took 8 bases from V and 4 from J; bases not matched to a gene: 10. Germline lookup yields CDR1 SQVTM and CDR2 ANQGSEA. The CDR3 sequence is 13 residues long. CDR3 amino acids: CSFISGGGYGYTF. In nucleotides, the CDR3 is TGCAGCTTTATTTCAGGGGGAGGCTATGGCTACACCTTC. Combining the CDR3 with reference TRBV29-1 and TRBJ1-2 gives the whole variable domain SAVISQKPSRDICQRGTSLTIQCQVDSQVTMMFWYRQQPGQSLTLIATANQGSEATYESGFVIDKFPISRPNLTFSTLTVSNMSPEDSSIYLCSFISGGGYGYTFGSGTRLTVV.

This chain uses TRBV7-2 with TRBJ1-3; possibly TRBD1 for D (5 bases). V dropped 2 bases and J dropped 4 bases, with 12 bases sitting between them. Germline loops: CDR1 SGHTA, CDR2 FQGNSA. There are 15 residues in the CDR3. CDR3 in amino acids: CASSLRGTYGNTIYF. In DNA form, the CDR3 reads TGTGCCAGCAGCTTAAGAGGGACTTACGGAAACACCATATATTTT.